This T cell receptor (beta chain) was obtained from a study of radiotherapy plus CTLA-4 blockade in lung cancer. On this clone itself: Its antigen is still unknown.

Germline lookup yields CDR1 MDHEN and CDR2 SYDVKM. Trimming cost V 7 bases and J 1 base; bases outside gene matches: 10. The CDR3 runs 16 residues. Sequencing used immunoSEQ multiplex PCR; TCRdb keeps in-frame clones, though not all of them. The sample has about 98,000 clones, more than 75% seen once. Study results and limitations: Radiotherapy was combined with ipilimumab, and tumor-derived TCR clones then expanded in blood. Interferon-beta and early blood T cell clone dynamics reportedly predicted response best.

The sample here was peripheral blood, taken from a patient treated with radiotherapy plus ipilimumab. The chain combines TRBV28 with TRBJ2-1; 7 bases map to TRBD1. The receptor's source is a human donor with non-small cell lung cancer who had a partial response to radiotherapy plus ipilimumab. The CDR3 protein is CASTTPGGPSYNEQFF. The CDR3 DNA is TGTGCCAGCACCACACCAGGGGGACCTTCCTACAATGAGCAGTTCTTC.